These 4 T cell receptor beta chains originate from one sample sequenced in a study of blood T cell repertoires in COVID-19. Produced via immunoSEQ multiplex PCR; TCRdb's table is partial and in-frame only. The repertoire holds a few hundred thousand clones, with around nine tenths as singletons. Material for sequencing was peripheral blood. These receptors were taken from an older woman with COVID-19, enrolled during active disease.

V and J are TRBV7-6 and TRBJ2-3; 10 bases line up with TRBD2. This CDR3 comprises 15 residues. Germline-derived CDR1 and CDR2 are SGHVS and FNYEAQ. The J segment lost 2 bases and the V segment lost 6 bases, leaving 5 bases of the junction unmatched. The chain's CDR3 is CASSPGTSVTDTQYF. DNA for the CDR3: TGTGCCAGCAGTCCTGGGACTAGCGTCACAGATACGCAGTATTTT.

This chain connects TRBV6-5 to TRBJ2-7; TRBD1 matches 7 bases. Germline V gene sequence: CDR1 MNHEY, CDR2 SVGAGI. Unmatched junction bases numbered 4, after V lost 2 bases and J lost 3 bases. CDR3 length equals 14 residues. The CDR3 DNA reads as TGTGCCAGCAGTTACCGGGACAGACACTACGAGCAGTACTTC. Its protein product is CASSYRDRHYEQYF.

CDR3 amino acids: CASSVFGGSTEAFF. In DNA, the CDR3 is TGTGCCAGCAGCGTCTTTGGGGGCAGCACTGAAGCTTTCTTT. The chain is built from TRBV9 and TRBJ1-1; possibly TRBD1 for D (6 bases). V lost 2 bases and J 4 bases, leaving 12 bases between the germline ends. The germline CDR1 and CDR2 sequences are SGDLS and YYNGEE. The CDR3 covers 14 residues.

As DNA, the CDR3 is TGTGCCAGCAGCTTAGGAGGGACAGGGTCCCCCTATGGCTACACCTTC. This translates into CASSLGGTGSPYGYTF. This chain links TRBV7-2 with TRBJ1-2, with 9 nucleotides matching TRBD1. The V gene's germline CDR1 is SGHTA and CDR2 FQGNSA. With 1 base clipped from V and 4 bases from J, the junction kept 7 bases outside the gene matches. The CDR3 sequence is 16 residues long.